This T cell receptor beta chain originates from a study of T-cell reconstitution after alpha-beta-depleted transplantation in children. This CDR3 region has 14 residues. V was clipped by 4 bases and J by 9 bases, with 16 bases between them. Germline V gene sequence: CDR1 SEHNR, CDR2 FQNEAQ (reference sequence). Library preparation (for TCRbeta) was performed with unique molecular identifiers. TCRdb re-called the PCR reads with MiXCR, one entry per CDR3 protein. The sample yields roughly 590,000 distinct CDR3 sequences, around a sixth seen once. Sequencing used PBMCs from the stem cell graft donor, obtained from the stem cell graft. This receptor was obtained from a human donor who donated a stem cell graft to a child with acute myeloid leukemia. The rearrangement links TRBV7-9 to TRBJ2-1; D is perhaps TRBD2 (6 bases). The CDR3 spells CASSSQLGRGEQFF. CDR3 DNA sequence: TGTGCCAGCAGCTCTCAGCTGGGGCGGGGTGAGCAGTTCTTC.